The clone carrying this T cell receptor (beta chain) has only a few counts. What it binds is unknown. Individual cDNA molecules received unique molecular identifiers in the library. TCRdb reanalysed the RACE reads using MiXCR and keeps one entry per CDR3 protein. The top ten clones hold roughly 3.3% of a sample with tens of thousands of distinct CDR3 sequences, 9.8% of them seen once. This sample was included in a study of human T cells and chemical hapten exposure. Study as a whole: Across its approximately 25 weeks, the study gave patients weekly diphenylcyclopropenone doses to the scalp. Study results and limitations: Sensitization with DPC brought no change to TCRs above 1 in 1000 in frequency.

The junction had 7 bases not matched to a gene; V was cut back by 5 bases and J by 3 bases. The CDR3 loop spans 15 amino acids. CDR1 and CDR2 from the germline V gene are SGHTA and FQGNSA. Time point here: patch test 1, 2 weeks after DPC sensitization. Noted treatment: therapeutic diphenylcyclopropenone sensitization with weekly scalp DPC. Ahead of applying each patch test, blood was sampled. This chain uses TRBV7-2 with TRBJ2-7; 10 nucleotides agree with TRBD1. This clonotype originated in a woman aged 40 to 50 with alopecia areata. Some clones in this sample may be carry-over from other donors' samples. The specimen was whole blood, collected in connection with sensitization to the hapten diphenylcyclopropenone (DPC). The CDR3 sequence is CASSIRTGGNYEQYF. The CDR3 DNA follows: TGTGCCAGCAGCATTCGGACAGGGGGAAACTACGAGCAGTACTTC.